This record covers a single T cell receptor (beta chain). This clone has just a few counts. The antigen it recognizes is unknown. No much larger clone exists at a distance of one base, and base qualities are not known. The entire amount of isolated RNA was reverse transcribed using the High Capacity cDNA Reverse Transcription Kit, so the sequenced TCRB transcripts were expressed ones. Deep immunoSEQ sequencing was applied to naive, central memory and regulatory T cell samples, giving an average of roughly 3.5 million total reads per sample. After sorted cells were lysed in RLT buffer, RNA was extracted with DNase-treated RNeasy Micro or Mini kits, with the choice depending on cell number. Each cell subset was processed on its own to prevent cross-contamination, while patient and healthy donor samples were processed together. TCRB sequences were amplified from cDNA with the immunoSEQ multiplex PCR, producing 87-bp fragments spanning the CDR3 region. Sequencing of the amplicons was done on the Illumina HiSeq platform. Processing in the source paper ran as follows. PCR bias was computationally corrected using synthetic template baselines, reads within Hamming distance 2 were collapsed, and singletons that could not be merged were discarded. By aligning reads against IMGT, V, D and J genes, CDR3 length, and insertions or deletions at six rearrangement sites were assigned. Within each subset, clonotype counts were normalized to the number of sorted cells before true diversity and Gini coefficients were calculated with the tcR R package. Repertoire sharing was quantified using the overlap coefficient calculated on TCRB nucleotide sequences. Out-of-frame TCRB sequences from naive cells were analyzed as a proxy for the pre-selection repertoire. Sourced from immuneACCESS, this table was stored by TCRdb with only in-frame sequences that have V and J called. A share of the clones is absent; for the studies checked, an unresolved V gene accounts for under half, and the remainder has no known explanation. The DNA was the basis for D and trimming; V, J and clone size are from that table. This sample holds a few hundred thousand clones; roughly 16% were observed only once. The ten largest clones add up to under 0.02% of the sample.

The record originates from a study of beta chain features in type 1 diabetes (dated by TCRdb to between 2017 and 2018). Turning to the overall study: Mean age, gender distribution, total cell number and subset yield did not differ between patients and healthy donors. Naive and central memory subsets were obtained from all 30 or so donors, but regulatory and stem cell-like memory subsets were isolated from only 8 patients and about eight healthy donors. A total of roughly 98,000,000 sorted cells were examined across all samples, and a strong correlation was observed between cell number per subset and RNA yield. The study compared TCRB repertoires of sorted circulating CD4+ T cell subsets between recently diagnosed type 1 diabetes patients and matched healthy donors. The investigation overall reported the following: Shorter templates might be favored by PCR, yet because patient and control samples were amplified and corrected together, any such skew would affect both groups equally. Because cDNA rather than genomic DNA was sequenced, highly expressing activated cells could have been over-represented, although no difference in activation and CD3 levels was found between groups. Patients with type 1 diabetes made fewer insertions and deleted more nucleotides at VDJ recombination sites, implying thymic rearrangement abnormalities. Only small numbers of individuals were included in the HLA sub-analyses, which left unresolved whether HLA type had any influence on TCRB rearrangement. Naive, central memory and regulatory TCRB repertoires appeared to be more alike among patients than among healthy donors. A moderate but significant shortening of TCRB CDR3 length was observed in type 1 diabetes patients in all four CD4+ subsets.

CDR1 is given as SGHDT and CDR2 as YYEEEE, both from the germline V gene. Trimming removed 1 base from V and 2 bases from J, leaving 12 bases between the germline ends. CDR3 length: 15 amino acids, cysteine to phenylalanine. The retained sequence is limited to the CDR3, 45 bases, with the frame set at the first base. Each donor gave one peripheral blood draw, averaging roughly 100 mL, which was collected into heparinised tubes. A BD FACSAria II was used to sort naive, central memory, regulatory and stem cell-like memory CD4+ T cells with a panel that included CD45RO, CCR7, CD25, CD127, CD95 and CD27. All sorted populations exceeded 95% purity. PBMCs were isolated immediately by Lymphoprep density gradient centrifugation and stained directly without culture. So that batch effects would be minimized, each experiment stained and sorted samples in pairs, pairing one healthy donor with one patient.

This TCR was recovered from a woman aged 18 to 35 in good health. Sequencing was carried out using naive CD4+ T cells from blood. In light of the paper, this sample's cell subset or site label describes: true naive CD4+ T cells. Recombination connected TRBV5-6 to TRBJ1-1, and the D gene may be TRBD1, 5 bases matching. CDR3 protein: CASSLTWRGNTEAFF. Here is the DNA: TGTGCCAGCAGCTTGACTTGGCGGGGCAACACTGAAGCTTTCTTT.